What follows is one T cell receptor (beta chain) and its context. The CDR3 covers 13 residues. The V gene lost 2 bases and the J gene lost 8 bases, with 13 bases spanning the gap. The germline V gene encodes CDR1 SGDLS and CDR2 YYNGEE. This sample was included in a study of blood T cell repertoires in COVID-19. Study information: Sources were T cells, B-cell-depleted T cells, or PBMCs; the material itself was cDNA or gDNA.

Original handling: Amplification with reference gene primers provided the estimates of nucleated cell counts. Only in-frame clones appear in the TCRdb table, and some are missing; sequencing was by immunoSEQ multiplex PCR. V and J calls and clone size are given by that table; D and trimming were obtained from the DNA. Of over 400,000 clones listed, about 85% are singletons. This TCR was sampled from a woman in her sixties who had recovered from COVID-19. Sequenced sample: PBMCs or T cells enriched from blood (not recorded which). This chain links TRBV9 with TRBJ1-2, with D possibly matching TRBD1 (6 bases). In DNA form, the CDR3 reads TGTGCCAGCAGCGTGGCAGGGGCTAGAGGCTACACCTTC. This translates into CASSVAGARGYTF. Combining the CDR3 with reference TRBV9 and TRBJ1-2 gives the whole variable domain DSGVTQTPKHLITATGQRVTLRCSPRSGDLSVYWYQQSLDQGLQFLIQYYNGEERAKGNILERFSAQQFPDLHSELNLSSLELGDSALYFCASSVAGARGYTFGSGTRLTVV.